Presented here are 16 T cell receptor beta chains from one specimen sequenced in a study of T cell responses to AZD1222 COVID-19 vaccine. Repertoires were generated with immunoSEQ multiplex PCR, while TCRdb's copy carries only in-frame clones and drops some. The table includes some 80,000 clones, over 75% detected once. This sample comprised peripheral blood, obtained on day 0 of MenACWY control vaccination. These receptors all come from an adult in good health.

This clone was seen once. The chain combines TRBV19 with TRBJ1-2, with 10 bases aligning to TRBD1. The CDR3 has 14 amino acids. Germline V gene data show CDR1 as LNHDA and CDR2 as SQIVND (reference sequence). V lost 6 bases to trimming and J lost 6 bases; unmatched junction nucleotides: 7. CDR3 nucleotide sequence: TGTGCCAGTAGCAGGGACAGGGGCCGCGATGGCTACACCTTC. Its protein product is CASSRDRGRDGYTF.

The chain employs TRBV27 and TRBJ2-7, with 7 bases fitting TRBD1. In germline, CDR1 is MNHEY, CDR2 SMNVEV (reference sequence). This CDR3 has 14 residues. Trimming at V came to 4 bases and at J to 0 bases, leaving 3 bases not matched to a gene. CDR3 in DNA: TGTGCCAGCAGTTCCCGGGACAGCTCCTACGAGCAGTACTTC. Protein sequence: CASSSRDSSYEQYF.

J is TRBJ1-5 and V is TRBV19; D remains ambiguous. This CDR3 has 16 amino acids. CDR1 LNHDA and CDR2 SQIVND come from the germline V gene (reference sequence). V was shortened by 8 bases and J by 2 bases, with 19 bases between the two germline ends. CDR3 loop: CASSNPFAAGNQPQHF. The CDR3 nucleotides are TGTGCCAGTTCTAACCCGTTTGCAGCGGGCAATCAGCCCCAGCATTTT.

The chain combines TRBV6-2 or TRBV6-3 with TRBJ1-1; maybe TRBD1 (5 bases). Germline V CDR1 and CDR2: MNHEY, SVGEGT. The CDR3 length is 12 residues. The V end lost 4 bases, the J end lost 4 bases, and 7 bases lay between the germline ends. This CDR3 is CASSLGVTEAFF. The CDR3 DNA follows: TGTGCCAGCAGTTTGGGGGTCACTGAAGCTTTCTTT.

This chain uses TRBV19 with TRBJ2-1; the match to TRBD2 covers 12 bases. In germline, CDR1 is LNHDA, CDR2 SQIVND (reference sequence). This CDR3 comprises 15 residues. The J segment lost 4 bases and the V segment lost 6 bases, leaving 4 bases of the junction unmatched. DNA of the CDR3: TGTGCCAGTAGCGGAACTAGCGGGGGGTACAATGAGCAGTTCTTC. The encoded protein is CASSGTSGGYNEQFF.

Details on this clone: At one end the junction does not follow the germline gene, possibly because of a read error. The chain couples TRBV7-7 to TRBJ2-2; 13 bases agree with TRBD2. This CDR3 contains 18 residues. Germline CDR1 SSHAT, CDR2 FNYEAQ (reference sequence). The CDR3 loop is CASSSGLAGSANTGELFF. The CDR3 bases are TGTGCTAGCAGCTCGGGACTAGCGGGGTCGGCGAACACCGGGGAGCTGTTTTTT.

The chain combines TRBV28 with TRBJ1-1, with D perhaps matching TRBD1 (5 bases). Trimming cost V 6 bases and J 5 bases, with 13 bases left between them. Germline V gene lookup returns CDR1 MDHEN and CDR2 SYDVKM. The CDR3 has 13 residues. This CDR3 is CASSGPRETEAFF. The CDR3 DNA sequence: TGTGCCAGCAGCGGGCCCAGGGAGACTGAAGCTTTCTTT.

The CDR3: CASSAGQLNTEAFF. DNA of the CDR3: TGTGCCAGCAGCGCGGGACAGTTGAACACTGAAGCTTTCTTT. This chain links TRBV5-4 with TRBJ1-1; 7 bases fit TRBD1. Germline trimming cut 4 bases from V and 0 bases from J; bases unmatched to any gene: 3. This CDR3 is 14 amino acids long. Germline V lookup: CDR1 SGHNT, CDR2 YYREEE (reference sequence).

In nucleotides, the CDR3 is TGTGCCAGCAGCGCCGCCGACAGGGCTGACAGAAAATACACCTTC. Amino acid sequence: CASSAADRADRKYTF. V usage is TRBV7-2 and J usage is TRBJ1-2; 7 positions match TRBD1. The CDR3 runs to 15 residues. J lost 11 bases, V lost 5 bases, and 17 bases had no gene match. Per germline, CDR1 SGHTA and CDR2 FQGNSA. The full variable domain, completed using reference TRBV7-2 and TRBJ1-2, is GAGVSQSPSNKVTEKGKDVELRCDPISGHTALYWYRQSLGQGLEFLIYFQGNSAPDKSGLPSDRFSAERTGGSVSTLTIQRTQQEDSAVYLCASSAADRADRKYTFGSGTRLTVV.

This clone appeared a single time. V and J are TRBV6-4 and TRBJ1-2; D is unresolved. Germline lookup yields CDR1 MRHNA and CDR2 SNTAGT. The CDR3 loop spans 15 amino acids. V lost 3 bases to trimming and J lost 5 bases, with 16 bases between them. The CDR3 spells CASSEGSTPVYGYTF. In nucleotides, the CDR3 is TGTGCCAGCAGTGAAGGGAGCACCCCTGTTTATGGCTACACCTTC.

V usage is TRBV7-2 and J usage is TRBJ1-5; 8 bases agree with TRBD1. Germline V gives CDR1 SGHTA, CDR2 FQGNSA. V lost 5 bases and J lost 1; bases outside the gene matches: 4. The CDR3 sequence is 15 residues long. This CDR3 reads CASSPRTGSNQPQHF. The DNA for the CDR3 is TGTGCCAGCAGCCCACGGACAGGGAGCAATCAGCCCCAGCATTTT.

The chain employs TRBV6-5 and TRBJ1-4; TRBD1 matches 8 bases. The germline CDR1 and CDR2 sequences are MNHEY and SVGAGI. There are 13 residues in the CDR3. The V segment lost 6 bases and the J segment 10 bases; nucleotides outside the gene matches: 7. In nucleotides, the CDR3 is TGTGCCAGCAGGTCTCCCGGGACAGGAAAACTGTTTTTT. Translating it yields CASRSPGTGKLFF.

V gene TRBV9 combines with J gene TRBJ1-2, with unresolved D. Germline V CDR1 and CDR2: SGDLS, YYNGEE. The V end was cut by 0 bases, the J end by 0 bases, with 6 bases between. The CDR3 is 14 residues long. CDR3 sequence reads: CASSVEGANYGYTF. The CDR3 bases are TGTGCCAGCAGCGTAGAAGGAGCTAACTATGGCTACACCTTC.

The chain has TRBV6-5 and TRBJ2-1; TRBD1 matches at 11 bases. Germline lookup yields CDR1 MNHEY and CDR2 SVGAGI. Trimming took 5 bases from V and 9 from J; bases not matched to a gene: 9. CDR3 length: 15 amino acids. The CDR3 spells CASSPRDRGYGEQFF. The CDR3 coding sequence is TGTGCCAGCAGTCCCCGGGACAGGGGGTACGGTGAGCAGTTCTTC.

The chain employs TRBV9 and TRBJ2-7; D might be TRBD2 (6 bases). The CDR3 covers 12 residues. The germline gives CDR1 SGDLS, CDR2 YYNGEE. V was clipped by 0 bases and J by 8 bases, with 9 bases between them. CDR3 nucleotides: TGTGCCAGCAGCGTAGCGGCGGGGAAGCAGTACTTC. Amino acid sequence: CASSVAAGKQYF.

The V gene is TRBV14, the J gene TRBJ2-2; TRBD1 or TRBD2 may be the D gene (5 bases each). This CDR3 has 15 amino acids. Trimming pared 3 bases from V and 1 base from J, leaving 9 bases between. Germline V gene lookup returns CDR1 SGHDN and CDR2 FVKESK. CDR3 loop: CASSHRDQNTGELFF. In DNA form, the CDR3 reads TGTGCCAGCAGCCATCGGGACCAGAACACCGGGGAGCTGTTTTTT.